What follows are 6 T cell receptor beta chains derived from one specimen sequenced in a study of blood T cell repertoires in COVID-19. Only in-frame clones appear in the TCRdb table, and some are missing; sequencing was by immunoSEQ multiplex PCR. The sample shows 56,000 or so clones, 80% to 95% of them seen only once. Sample: peripheral blood. The source is a man aged 50-60 years with active COVID-19.

CDR3 residues: CAISAVGDSADTQYF. CDR3 nucleotide sequence: TGTGCCATCAGTGCTGTCGGGGACTCCGCGGATACGCAGTATTTT. The chain uses TRBV10-3 and TRBJ2-3; D perhaps matches TRBD2 (6 bases). The CDR3 contains 15 residues. Trimming pared 4 bases from V and 6 bases from J, leaving 17 bases between. CDR1 ENHRY and CDR2 SYGVKD come from the germline V gene.

The V call is TRBV7-2, the J call TRBJ2-5; TRBD2 agrees at 8 bases. This CDR3 contains 15 residues. Germline CDR1 is SGHTA and CDR2 is FQGNSA. Unmatched junction bases numbered 7, after V lost 6 bases and J lost 1 base. CDR3 protein: CASSHERGPQETQYF. The CDR3 DNA reads as TGTGCCAGCAGTCACGAGCGGGGGCCCCAAGAGACCCAGTACTTC.

The chain uses TRBV15 and TRBJ1-6; 7 bases fit TRBD1. V was clipped by 5 bases and J by 7 bases; unmatched bases: 8. The V gene's germline CDR1 is LNHNV and CDR2 YYDKDF (reference sequence). This CDR3 has 15 amino acids. The CDR3 here is CATSPGQDRNSPLHF. The CDR3 DNA follows: TGTGCCACCAGCCCCGGCCAGGACAGGAATTCACCCCTCCACTTT.

Note on this clone: The junction and the germline gene differ at one end; a read error may be behind it. The sample has other DNA sequences that encode this CDR3 too. The chain has TRBV27 and TRBJ1-5, with 7 bases matching TRBD1. CDR1 is MNHEY and CDR2 is SMNVEV in the germline V gene (reference sequence). CDR3 length: 15 residues. CDR3 sequence (DNA): TGTGCGAGCAGCCCGGTGAGGGGGCTAGATCAGCCCCAGCATTTT. Protein product: CASSPVRGLDQPQHF.

The J gene is TRBJ2-3, the V gene TRBV12-5, with D possibly TRBD2 on 7 matching bases. This CDR3 contains 15 residues. Germline V gene lookup returns CDR1 LGHNT and CDR2 FRNRAP. V was trimmed by 0 bases and J by 2 bases, leaving 9 bases between them. The CDR3 bases are TGTGCTAGTGGTTTGGTAGGGGGGGACACAGATACGCAGTATTTT. Protein: CASGLVGGDTDTQYF.

The chain employs TRBV19 and TRBJ2-2; tentative D call: TRBD1 (5 bases). CDR3 size: 13 residues. Germline assignment: CDR1 LNHDA and CDR2 SQIVND (reference sequence). The V end was cut by 8 bases, the J end by 6 bases, with 13 bases between. CDR3 sequence reads: CASHRQQAGELFF. Written as DNA, the CDR3 is TGTGCCAGTCACAGGCAACAGGCCGGGGAGCTGTTTTTT.